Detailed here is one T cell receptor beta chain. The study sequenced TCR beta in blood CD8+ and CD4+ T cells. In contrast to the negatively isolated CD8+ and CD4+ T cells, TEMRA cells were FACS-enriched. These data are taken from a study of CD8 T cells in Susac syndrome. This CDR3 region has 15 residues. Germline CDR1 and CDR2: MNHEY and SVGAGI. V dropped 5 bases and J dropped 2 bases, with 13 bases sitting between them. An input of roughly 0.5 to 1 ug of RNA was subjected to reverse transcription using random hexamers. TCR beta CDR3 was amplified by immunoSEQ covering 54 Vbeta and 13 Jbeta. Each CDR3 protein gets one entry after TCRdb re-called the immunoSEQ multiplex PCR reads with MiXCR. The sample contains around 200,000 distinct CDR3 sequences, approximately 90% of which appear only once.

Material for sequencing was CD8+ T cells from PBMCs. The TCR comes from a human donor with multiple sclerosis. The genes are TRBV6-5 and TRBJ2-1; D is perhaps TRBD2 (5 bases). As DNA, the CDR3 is TGTGCCAGCAGTCAGGACTCGAGTGCCTACAATGAGCAGTTCTTC. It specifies CASSQDSSAYNEQFF.